This T cell receptor beta chain comes out of a study of cytomegalovirus exposure and HLA in healthy donors. Findings and limits, study-wide: Presence/absence comparisons presumed near-even sequencing depth among donors. Previous analysis showed most TCR beta V segments were productive about 87% or about 30% of the time. TCR beta chains numbering 164 were designated cytomegalovirus-associated.

Amplification used 60 Vbeta primers and 13 Jbeta primers. Original methodology: Later analysis identified roughly 84 million unique TCR beta chains, about 10 million shared. The data were produced by immunoSEQ multiplex PCR, yet TCRdb's version contains in-frame clones alone and is incomplete. D and trimming were read from the DNA, whereas the V and J calls and clone size are those reported in that table. The sample has 65,000 to 85,000 clones, around 9.1% seen once. Comment on this clone: Its target is not known.

Germline CDR1 GTSNPN, CDR2 SVGIG (reference sequence). The CDR3 contains 14 residues. Trimming took 3 bases from V and 4 from J; bases not matched to a gene: 5. The sequence derives from a man between 60 and 75 years old in good health and CMV-seropositive. The chain uses TRBV30 and TRBJ2-7, with 11 bases lining up with TRBD2. What was sequenced was PBMCs. The CDR3 loop reads CAWRTSGTSYEQYF. The CDR3 DNA reads TGTGCCTGGAGGACTAGCGGGACCTCGTACGAGCAGTACTTC.